The present entry profiles one T cell receptor beta chain with its context. The sample comes from a study of Ad26.COV2.S vaccination and SARS-CoV-2 variants. The germline V and J ends were trimmed by 4 bases and 0 bases, with 8 bases remaining between them. CDR1 and CDR2 from the germline V gene are SGDLS and YYNGEE. The CDR3 contains 14 residues. The treatment denotes: some 20 received Ad26.COV2.S at low or high dose, single or two shots; roughly 5 received placebo; per-sample allocation not given. The samples were gathered on day 63 after the first injection of vaccine or placebo. An Ad26 vector was used to express Wuhan-strain SARS-CoV-2 spike as the vaccine. This table comes from immunoSEQ multiplex PCR, and its TCRdb copy is limited to in-frame clones, with some not included. The sample records fewer than 500,000 clones, approximately 92% being singletons.

The gene calls are TRBV9 and TRBJ1-3; D is undetermined. The clonotype comes from a person between 18 and 60 years old who received the Ad26.COV2.S COVID-19 vaccine or a placebo. Here the sequenced sample was peripheral blood, taken in a trial of Ad26.COV2.S vaccine versus placebo. Here the CDR3 DNA reads TGTGCCAGCAGCATCAGGCACTCTGGAAACACCATATATTTT. The encoded protein is CASSIRHSGNTIYF.